The T cell receptor (beta chain) described here comes from a study of beta chain features in type 1 diabetes. Germline CDR1 reads LNHDA; CDR2 reads SQIVND (reference sequence). The CDR3 extends over 15 amino acids. J gave up 3 bases and V 4 bases, and 4 bases lay outside the gene matches. All of the isolated RNA was reverse transcribed, so expressed TCRB transcripts were sequenced. Sequencing used immunoSEQ multiplex PCR; TCRdb keeps in-frame clones, though not all of them. The table includes under 50,000 clones, roughly half detected once. This receptor was obtained from a woman aged 18 to 35 in good health. V usage is TRBV19 and J usage is TRBJ2-3; TRBD2 matches 10 bases. The sequenced sample consisted of Tregs from blood. This CDR3 reads CASSNSGRLTDTQYF. In DNA form, the CDR3 reads TGTGCCAGTAGTAATAGCGGGAGGTTAACAGATACGCAGTATTTT.